The next 10 T cell receptor beta chains were all read from a single sample in a study of monozygotic twins with inflammatory bowel disease. Following a re-call of the 5' RACE reads, TCRdb has one entry per CDR3 protein and lacks DNA. Its clone listing holds about 110,000 distinct CDR3 sequences. The sequencing sample was made of blood. All receptors derive from a human donor with ulcerative colitis or Crohn's disease, or a healthy co-twin of an affected twin (not recorded which).

This chain links TRBV19 with TRBJ2-5; TCRdb returns TRBD1, unconfirmable since there is no DNA. The CDR3 is made up of 15 amino acids. Germline V gives CDR1 LNHDA, CDR2 SQIVND (reference sequence). CDR3: CASARQGGTLETQYF.

This chain links TRBV12-3 or TRBV12-4 with TRBJ1-1. The length of the CDR3 is 12 residues. The CDR3 here is CASSPQSAEAFF.

V usage is TRBV6-4 and J usage is TRBJ2-1; TCRdb's D gene call, TRBD2, goes unchecked for lack of DNA. CDR1 is MRHNA, CDR2 SNTAGT, per germline. The CDR3 is 11 residues long. This chain's CDR3 is CASSGGDEQFF.

The V call is TRBV7-9, the J call TRBJ2-5; as DNA is missing, the TRBD2 call by TCRdb cannot be tested. Germline lookup yields CDR1 SEHNR and CDR2 FQNEAQ (reference sequence). This CDR3 region has 14 residues. CDR3 residues: CASSLLAGGETQYF.

V usage is TRBV28 and J usage is TRBJ2-3; lacking DNA, the TRBD2 call made by TCRdb goes unchecked. This CDR3 is 15 amino acids long. Germline V gene sequence: CDR1 MDHEN, CDR2 SYDVKM. The CDR3 here is CASSSSGKATDTQYF.

This sequence joins TRBV6-2 or TRBV6-3 and TRBJ2-1. The germline CDR1 and CDR2 sequences are MNHEY and SVGEGT. The CDR3 runs to 14 residues. The CDR3 loop is CAISEGSSYNEQFF.

V and J are TRBV7-2 and TRBJ2-6. The CDR3 sequence is 15 residues long. Germline CDR1 is SGHTA and CDR2 is FQGNSA. The CDR3: CASSWTSSGANVLTF.

This rearrangement joins TRBV6-2 or TRBV6-3 to TRBJ1-1; TCRdb calls TRBD1, which cannot be checked without DNA. The germline V gene encodes CDR1 MNHEY and CDR2 SVGEGT. The CDR3 spans 16 residues. CDR3 region: CAVIPTPGGNNTEAFF.

This sequence joins TRBV6-1 and TRBJ2-3; there is no DNA to check the TCRdb D call of TRBD2. From germline, CDR1 is MNHNS and CDR2 SASEGT. CDR3 length equals 13 residues. This CDR3 reads CASERESRDTQYF.

The V gene is TRBV5-1, the J gene TRBJ1-6. This CDR3 contains 13 residues. The germline gives CDR1 SGHRS, CDR2 YFSETQ. The CDR3 here is CASSLTDNSPLHF.